These T cell receptor beta chains were read from a single sample in a study of blood T cell repertoires in COVID-19. Data came from immunoSEQ multiplex PCR; TCRdb stores just in-frame clones and leaves some out. The sample consists of roughly 180,000 clones, around four fifths of them appearing once. The specimen sequenced was peripheral blood. Receptors originate from a woman aged 25 to 39 with acute or convalescent COVID-19. CDR3s leave out the opening cysteine and the closing phenylalanine or tryptophan.

j_call v_call cdr3_aa
TRBJ1-5 TRBV10-1 ASSAVRREARPQPQH
TRBJ2-7 TRBV3-1/TRBV3-2 ASSQSPGQGFEQY
TRBJ1-6 TRBV10-3 AISEPTLGSPLH
TRBJ2-7 TRBV28 AIQISFSYEQY
TRBJ2-1 TRBV7-9 ASSLASGTSATYNEQF
TRBJ1-2 TRBV7-2 ASSTSALGSDGYT
TRBJ2-3 TRBV6-4 ASSDSGTGSDTQY
TRBJ1-2 TRBV19 ASSIAGSLNYGYT
TRBJ1-5 TRBV7-8 ASSRTTASNQPQH
TRBJ1-2 TRBV6-2/TRBV6-3 ASSTRQGHGYT
TRBJ2-1 TRBV7-6 ASSLRGQQISYNEQF
TRBJ2-7 TRBV7-3 ASSLGSRADEQY
TRBJ2-2 TRBV7-2 ASVPWAGSGTGELF
TRBJ2-5 TRBV4-2 ASSQVLAPETQY
TRBJ1-1 TRBV7-9 ASSQTRRNTEAF
TRBJ2-1 TRBV19 ATSLYNEQF
TRBJ1-2 TRBV27 ASTSSGQSVYGYT